What follows are 9 T cell receptor beta chains derived from one specimen sequenced in a study of T-cell reconstitution after alpha-beta-depleted transplantation in children. TCRbeta library construction was performed incorporating unique molecular identifiers. In TCRdb, the PCR reads were re-called with MiXCR into one record per CDR3 protein. This sample has 200,000 to 300,000 distinct CDR3 sequences, with about 12% found just once. The material sequenced was PBMCs from the stem cell graft donor, taken from the stem cell graft. These receptors were taken from a human donor who donated a stem cell graft to a child with acute lymphoblastic leukemia.

V and J are TRBV5-1 and TRBJ2-5; a weak D match, TRBD2 (7 bases). V lost 5 bases, J lost 4 bases, and 18 bases lay in between. Germline V CDR1 and CDR2: SGHRS, YFSETQ. This CDR3 has 15 residues. CDR3 nucleotide sequence: TGCGCCAGCAGACTGGGGGGGGCTCAAGGAGAGACCCAGTACTTC. Its protein is CASRLGGAQGETQYF.

This rearrangement joins TRBV5-4 to TRBJ2-2; 9 nucleotides align to TRBD1. This CDR3 has 16 amino acids. The germline gives CDR1 SGHNT, CDR2 YYREEE (reference sequence). Trimming at V came to 0 bases and at J to 5 bases, leaving 5 bases not matched to a gene. For the CDR3, the DNA is TGTGCCAGCAGCTTGGTAGGGACAGGGAAGACCGGGGAGCTGTTTTTT. Amino acid sequence: CASSLVGTGKTGELFF.

In its sample, this clonotype was seen a few times. The V call is TRBV12-3 or TRBV12-4, the J call TRBJ1-1; D gene unclear. This CDR3 has 10 residues. Trimming pared 7 bases from V and 7 bases from J, leaving 7 bases between. CDR3 protein: CASTPFEAFF. DNA for the CDR3: TGTGCCAGCACCCCATTTGAAGCTTTCTTT.

This clonotype was detected ten times or more. This chain links TRBV28 with TRBJ2-7; 9 bases agree with TRBD1. Germline values: CDR1 MDHEN, CDR2 SYDVKM. There are 15 residues in the CDR3. Trimming at V came to 5 bases and at J to 2 bases, leaving 7 bases not matched to a gene. As DNA, the CDR3 is TGTGCCAGCAGTCGACGGGACAGGGCCACCTACGAGCAGTACTTC. Translation gives CASSRRDRATYEQYF.

This clonotype was seen repeatedly, ten times or more. The chain recombines TRBV5-6 with TRBJ2-2; D gene uncertain. Germline V CDR1 and CDR2: SGHDT, YYEEEE. This CDR3 is 14 amino acids long. V was trimmed by 1 base and J by 3 bases, leaving 7 bases between them. DNA of the CDR3: TGTGCCAGCAGCTTGATCGGAGACACCGGGGAGCTGTTTTTT. Translated, it gives CASSLIGDTGELFF.

This clonotype has more than one count but fewer than ten. The rearrangement links TRBV19 to TRBJ1-1, with D tentatively TRBD1 (6 bases). Trimming pared 7 bases from V and 5 bases from J, leaving 11 bases between. Per the germline V gene, CDR1 is LNHDA and CDR2 is SQIVND (reference sequence). This CDR3 is 12 amino acids long. The CDR3 DNA reads as TGTGCCAGTACCCCGAGGGGGACTGAAGCTTTCTTT. This translates into CASTPRGTEAFF.

This clonotype was recorded many times. V and J are TRBV11-2 and TRBJ2-3; no clear D. Germline-derived CDR1 and CDR2 are SGHAT and FQNNGV. This CDR3 region has 15 residues. Trimming took 1 base from V and 0 from J, leaving 8 bases between them. CDR3 DNA: TGTGCCAGCAGCTTAGGGCGCATGAGCACAGATACGCAGTATTTT. This encodes CASSLGRMSTDTQYF.

Worth noting for this clonotype: This may stem from a read error, because a much larger clone lies one nucleotide away. J is TRBJ2-1 and V is TRBV9; 8 bases fit TRBD2. The J segment lost 0 bases and the V segment lost 0 bases, leaving 11 bases of the junction unmatched. CDR1 is SGDLS and CDR2 is YYNGEE in the germline V gene. The CDR3 is 19 amino acids. The CDR3 nucleotides read TGTGCCAGCAGCGTAGATGAAGCGGGGGTGCCTAACTCCTACAATGAGCAGTTCTTC. Its protein is CASSVDEAGVPNSYNEQFF.

A note on this clonotype: With a much larger clone just one base away, this may be a read error. The chain links TRBV7-9 to TRBJ2-3, with D uncertain. The CDR3 length is 14 residues. Germline-derived CDR1 and CDR2 are SEHNR and FQNEAQ (reference sequence). The CDR3 nucleotides read TGTGCCAGCAGCAAAGGCGGCTTCACAGATACGCGGTATTTT. Translation gives CASSKGGFTDTRYF.